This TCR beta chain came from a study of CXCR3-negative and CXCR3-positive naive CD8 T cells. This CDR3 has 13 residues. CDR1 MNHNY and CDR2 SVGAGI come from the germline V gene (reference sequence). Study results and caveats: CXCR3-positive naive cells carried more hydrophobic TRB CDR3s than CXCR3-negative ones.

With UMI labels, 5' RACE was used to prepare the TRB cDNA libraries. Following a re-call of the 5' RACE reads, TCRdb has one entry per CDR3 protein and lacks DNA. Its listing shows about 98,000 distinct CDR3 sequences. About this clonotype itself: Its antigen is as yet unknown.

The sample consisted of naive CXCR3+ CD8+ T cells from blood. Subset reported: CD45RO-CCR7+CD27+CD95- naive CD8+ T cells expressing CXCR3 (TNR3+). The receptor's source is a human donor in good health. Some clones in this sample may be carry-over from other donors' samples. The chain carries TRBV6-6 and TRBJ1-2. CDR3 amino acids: CASSYSSFDGYTF.